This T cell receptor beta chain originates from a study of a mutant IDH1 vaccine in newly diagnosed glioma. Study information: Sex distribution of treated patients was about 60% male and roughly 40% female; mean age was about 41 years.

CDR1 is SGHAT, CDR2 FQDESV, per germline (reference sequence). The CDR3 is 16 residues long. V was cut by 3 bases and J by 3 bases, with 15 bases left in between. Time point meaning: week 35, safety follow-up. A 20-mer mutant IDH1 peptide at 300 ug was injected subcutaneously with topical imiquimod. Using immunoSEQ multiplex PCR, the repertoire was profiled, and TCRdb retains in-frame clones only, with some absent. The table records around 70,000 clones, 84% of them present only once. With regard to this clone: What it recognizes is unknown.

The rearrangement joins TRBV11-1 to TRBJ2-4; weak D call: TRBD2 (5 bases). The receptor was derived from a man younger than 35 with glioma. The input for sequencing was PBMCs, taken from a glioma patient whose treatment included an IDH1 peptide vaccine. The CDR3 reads CASSLRWVGGKNIQYF. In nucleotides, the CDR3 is TGTGCCAGCAGCTTGCGTTGGGTCGGAGGCAAAAACATTCAGTACTTC.